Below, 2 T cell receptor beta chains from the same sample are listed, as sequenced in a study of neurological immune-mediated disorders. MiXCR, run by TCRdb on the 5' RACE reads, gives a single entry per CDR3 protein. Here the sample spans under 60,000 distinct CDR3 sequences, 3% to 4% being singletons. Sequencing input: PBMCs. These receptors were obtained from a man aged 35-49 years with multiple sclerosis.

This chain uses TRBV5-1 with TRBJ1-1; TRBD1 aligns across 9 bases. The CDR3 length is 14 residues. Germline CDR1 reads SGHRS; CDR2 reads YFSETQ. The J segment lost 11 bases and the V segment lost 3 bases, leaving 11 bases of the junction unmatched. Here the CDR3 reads CASSSMPGQGVAFF. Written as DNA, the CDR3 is TGCGCCAGCAGCTCAATGCCGGGACAGGGAGTGGCTTTCTTT.

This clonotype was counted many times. The CDR3 region is CASSPWTDEAFF. DNA of the CDR3: TGTGCCAGCAGCCCATGGACGGATGAAGCTTTCTTT. This chain links TRBV11-2 with TRBJ1-1; D remains ambiguous. Trimming took off 5 bases at V and 7 bases at J, with 11 bases between the two ends. This CDR3 is built from 12 residues. The V gene's germline CDR1 is SGHAT and CDR2 FQNNGV. Full variable domain (rest looked up from reference TRBV11-2 and TRBJ1-1): EAGVAQSPRYKIIEKRQSVAFWCNPISGHATLYWYQQILGQGPKLLIQFQNNGVVDDSQLPKDRFSAERLKGVDSTLKIQPAKLEDSAVYLCASSPWTDEAFFGQGTRLTVV.